This T cell receptor (beta chain) was recorded in a study of T cell repertoires in cytomegalovirus infection (dated by TCRdb to between 2019 and 2020). Regarding the complete study: Alongside well-studied HLA-B-restricted epitopes, the peptide stimulations were aimed at recently identified HLA-C-restricted CMV epitopes, whose presentation resists viral immunomodulation. The HLA type of each donor mattered for the analysis, because public TCR beta signatures pointed to carriage of CMV infection along with the matching HLA type. Broad study findings and their caveats: The ex vivo response was dominated by HLA-C-restricted CMV-specific TCR beta clonotypes, and the single most frequent clonotype in two of eight donors was supplied by these HLA-C-restricted clonotypes. Cumulative frequency of public TCR beta family members discriminated carriers of CMV infection plus the relevant HLA type in this cohort and an independent roughly 340-donor cohort.

The treatment or condition label of this sample denotes: in vitro stimulation with specific CMV peptide epitopes to enrich CMV-specific T cells. This clonotype was seen more than once but under ten times. The target of this receptor is not known. Base quality data are lacking; no much larger clone is found one base away. The V end gives up 5 bases and the J end 3 bases, leaving 6 bases in the junction not matched to a gene. The germline V gene provides CDR1 SGHDT and CDR2 YYEEEE. From the cysteine up to the phenylalanine, the CDR3 has a length of 15 residues. The only DNA kept is the CDR3, 45 bases in frame from the first base. Reads for this sample came from an Illumina HiSeq 1500. The public reads were quality trimmed at Q25 with fastp and then assembled into clones with MiXCR by TCRdb, keeping productive beta chains. When rows share a CDR3 protein, they turn into one entry using the most common DNA and genes. Here the sample has some 590,000 distinct CDR3 sequences; almost 40% occur a single time. The ten largest account for around 48% of the sample.

The receptor was isolated from a human donor in good health (CMV status not recorded). Some clones in this sample may be carry-over from other donors' samples. The chain links TRBV5-6 with TRBJ1-5, with TRBD1 matching 9 junction bases. Sequenced here: cultured PBMCs, sampled from culture after CMV antigen stimulation. In nucleotides, the sequence is TGTGCCAGCAGTCTTGGGACAGGGTTCAATCAGCCCCAGCATTTT. It codes for CASSLGTGFNQPQHF.